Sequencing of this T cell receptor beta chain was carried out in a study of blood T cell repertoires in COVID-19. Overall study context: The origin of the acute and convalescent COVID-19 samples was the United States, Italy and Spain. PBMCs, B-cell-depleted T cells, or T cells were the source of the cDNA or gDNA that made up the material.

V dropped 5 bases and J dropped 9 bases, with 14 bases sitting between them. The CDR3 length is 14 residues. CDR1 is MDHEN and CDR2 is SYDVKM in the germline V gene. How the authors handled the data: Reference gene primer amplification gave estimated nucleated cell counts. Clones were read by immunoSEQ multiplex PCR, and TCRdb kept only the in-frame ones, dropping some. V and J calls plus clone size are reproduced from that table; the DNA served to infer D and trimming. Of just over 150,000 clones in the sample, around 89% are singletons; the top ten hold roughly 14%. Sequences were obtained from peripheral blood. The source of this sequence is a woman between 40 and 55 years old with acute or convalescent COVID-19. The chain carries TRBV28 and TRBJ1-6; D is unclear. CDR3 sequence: CASSKASEISPLHF. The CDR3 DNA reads TGTGCCAGCAGTAAAGCGAGTGAGATTTCACCCCTCCACTTT.